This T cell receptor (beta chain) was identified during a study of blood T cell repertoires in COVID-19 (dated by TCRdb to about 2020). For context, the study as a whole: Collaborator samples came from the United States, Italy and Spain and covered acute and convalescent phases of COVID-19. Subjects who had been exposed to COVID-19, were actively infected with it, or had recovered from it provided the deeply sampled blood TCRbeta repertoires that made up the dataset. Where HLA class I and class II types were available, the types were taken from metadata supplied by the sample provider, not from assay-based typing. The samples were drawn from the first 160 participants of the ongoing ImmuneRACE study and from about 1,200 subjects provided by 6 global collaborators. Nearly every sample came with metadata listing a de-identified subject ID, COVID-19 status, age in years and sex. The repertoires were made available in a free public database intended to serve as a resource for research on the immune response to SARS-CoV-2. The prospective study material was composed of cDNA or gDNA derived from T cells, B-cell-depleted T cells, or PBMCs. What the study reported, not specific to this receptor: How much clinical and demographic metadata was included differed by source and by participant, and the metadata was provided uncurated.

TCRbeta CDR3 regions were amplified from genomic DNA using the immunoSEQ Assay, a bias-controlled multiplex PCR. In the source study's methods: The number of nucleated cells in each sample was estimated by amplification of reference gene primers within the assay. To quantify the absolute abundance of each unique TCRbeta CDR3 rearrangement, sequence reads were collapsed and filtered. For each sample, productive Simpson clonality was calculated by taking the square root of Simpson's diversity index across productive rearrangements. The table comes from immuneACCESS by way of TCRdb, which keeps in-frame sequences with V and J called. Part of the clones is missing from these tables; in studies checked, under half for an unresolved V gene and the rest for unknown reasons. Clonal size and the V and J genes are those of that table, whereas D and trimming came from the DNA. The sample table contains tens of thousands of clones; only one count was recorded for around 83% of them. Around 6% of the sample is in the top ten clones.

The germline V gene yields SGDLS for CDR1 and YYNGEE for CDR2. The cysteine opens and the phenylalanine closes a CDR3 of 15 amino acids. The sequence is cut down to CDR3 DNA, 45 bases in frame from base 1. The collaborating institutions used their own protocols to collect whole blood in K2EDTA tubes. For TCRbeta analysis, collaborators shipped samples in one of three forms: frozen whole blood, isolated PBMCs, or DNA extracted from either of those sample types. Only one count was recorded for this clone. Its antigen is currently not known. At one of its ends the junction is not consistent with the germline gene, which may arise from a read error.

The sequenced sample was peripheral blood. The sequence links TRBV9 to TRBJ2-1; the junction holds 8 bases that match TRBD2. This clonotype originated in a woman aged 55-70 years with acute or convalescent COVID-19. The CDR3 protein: CARSARGGRDNEQFF. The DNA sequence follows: TGTGCCCGCAGTGCCCGGGGGGGGAGAGACAATGAGCAGTTCTTC. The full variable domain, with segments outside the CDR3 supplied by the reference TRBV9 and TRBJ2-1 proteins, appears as DSGVTQTPKHLITATGQRVTLRCSPRSGDLSVYWYQQSLDQGLQFLIQYYNGEERAKGNILERFSAQQFPDLHSELNLSSLELGDSALYFCARSARGGRDNEQFFGPGTRLTVL.